A selection of T cell receptor beta chains follows, all from one sample in a study of T cell changes during pregnancy in multiple sclerosis. The method was immunoSEQ multiplex PCR; TCRdb's version includes in-frame clones alone and lacks a portion of them. This sample has around 130,000 clones, with about 93% found just once. The source material was peripheral blood, sampled before pregnancy. These receptors were collected from a female donor with multiple sclerosis, enrolled in a pregnancy study. Each CDR3 is given with its conserved first and last residue. D genes are given only for firm matches. The size entry is marked missing in some rows and otherwise reads once, few, many or a size class.

>once|NA|TRBJ1-5|TRBV6-5
CASSTRQDGYQPQHF
TGTGCCAGCAGTACAAGACAGGACGGATATCAGCCCCAGCATTTT
>NA|NA|TRBJ1-1|TRBV14
CASSLRLNTEAFF
TGTGCCAGCAGTCTCAGGTTGAACACTGAAGCTTTCTTT
>NA|TRBD2|TRBJ2-5|TRBV13
CASSSRLAGVETQYF
TGTGCCAGCAGCTCCCGACTAGCGGGGGTAGAGACCCAGTACTTC
>NA|NA|TRBJ2-7|TRBV4-1
CASSQGPGSYEQYF
TGCGCCAGCAGCCAAGGCCCAGGTTCCTACGAGCAGTACTTC
>NA|NA|TRBJ1-6|TRBV2
CATSEGGYSPLHF
TGTGCCACCTCAGAGGGAGGGTATTCACCCCTCCACTTT
>NA|TRBD1|TRBJ1-6|TRBV27
CASPPKITGTGAAGSPLHF
TGTGCCAGCCCTCCCAAAATAACCGGGACAGGGGCCGCGGGATCACCCCTCCACTTT
>NA|TRBD2|TRBJ2-3|TRBV10-3
CAISSGLAGISTDTQYF
TGTGCCATCAGTTCGGGACTAGCGGGGATTAGCACAGATACGCAGTATTTT
>NA|NA|TRBJ1-4|TRBV5-6
CASSLGPGRNEKLFF
TGTGCCAGCAGCCTGGGGCCGGGGAGGAATGAAAAACTGTTTTTT
>NA|NA|TRBJ2-1|TRBV28
CASSTSRTGTAGVAYNEQFF
TGTGCCAGCAGTACAAGCCGGACAGGGACGGCGGGAGTAGCCTACAATGAGCAGTTCTTC
>NA|TRBD1|TRBJ1-6|TRBV30
CAWNLQGAVPLHF
TGTGCCTGGAACTTACAGGGGGCCGTACCCCTCCACTTT
>few|NA|TRBJ1-1|TRBV4-2
CASSQDPRFTEAFF
TGTGCCAGCAGCCAAGATCCTCGGTTCACTGAAGCTTTCTTT
>NA|NA|TRBJ1-5|TRBV5-8
CASSLRGQPQHF
TGTGCCAGCAGCTTGCGGGGGCAGCCCCAGCATTTT
>few|NA|TRBJ1-4|TRBV4-1
CASSQARRAYEKLFF
TGCGCCAGCAGCCAAGCGCGCAGGGCCTATGAAAAACTGTTTTTT
>NA|TRBD2|TRBJ2-3|TRBV5-1
CASSLGLAGPTDTQYF
TGCGCCAGCAGCCTCGGACTAGCGGGCCCCACAGATACGCAGTATTTT
>NA|TRBD1|TRBJ2-7|TRBV28
CASSLTGGFYEQYF
TGTGCCAGCAGTTTGACAGGGGGCTTCTACGAGCAGTACTTC
>NA|TRBD2|TRBJ2-5|TRBV5-1
CASSSPGLAGGIQETQYF
TGCGCCAGCAGCTCGCCGGGACTAGCGGGAGGGATCCAAGAGACCCAGTACTTC
>few|NA|TRBJ1-1|TRBV18
CASSPETENTEAFF
TGTGCCAGCTCACCAGAGACAGAGAACACTGAAGCTTTCTTT
>NA|NA|TRBJ1-4|TRBV9
CASSVDSSTNEKLFF
TGTGCCAGCAGCGTGGACAGTTCAACTAATGAAAAACTGTTTTTT
>NA|TRBD1|TRBJ1-1|TRBV27
CASSLGTGRTEAFF
TGTGCCAGCAGTTTAGGGACAGGGAGGACTGAAGCTTTCTTT
>NA|NA|TRBJ1-1|TRBV30
CAWSVNTGFEAFF
TGTGCCTGGAGCGTCAATACAGGGTTTGAAGCTTTCTTT
>NA|NA|TRBJ2-7|TRBV19
CASSIGGEFPDEQYF
TGTGCCAGTAGTATAGGAGGTGAGTTTCCCGACGAGCAGTACTTC
>NA|TRBD1|TRBJ1-2|TRBV7-8
CASSLVRQGQSNYGYTF
TGTGCCAGCAGCTTAGTTCGACAGGGTCAATCTAACTATGGCTACACCTTC